The 4 T cell receptor beta chains given below trace back to one sample, sequenced in a study of CD8 T cells in ankylosing spondylitis. Each CDR3 protein gets one entry after TCRdb re-called the 5' RACE reads with MiXCR. The data hold 150,000 or so distinct CDR3 sequences, with 30% to 40% observed a single time. Sample: synovial fluid, either unsorted or a sorted T cell fraction (not recorded which). These receptors originate from a male donor with ankylosing spondylitis.

There are many counts of this clonotype. This chain joins TRBV5-6 and TRBJ1-5; D call uncertain. V lost 1 base, J lost 2 bases, and 4 bases lay in between. CDR1 is SGHDT, CDR2 YYEEEE, per germline. This CDR3 region has 13 residues. CDR3 nucleotide sequence: TGTGCCAGCAGCTTGAGGCGCAATCAGCCCCAGCATTTT. Translation: CASSLRRNQPQHF.

V gene TRBV20-1 combines with J gene TRBJ1-2, with D tentatively TRBD1 (5 bases). Germline lookup yields CDR1 DFQATT and CDR2 SNEGSKA (reference sequence). This CDR3 has 13 amino acids. The ends were cut back, 4 bases at V and 6 bases at J, with 15 bases in the middle. CDR3 loop: CSATLRQGDGYTF. The CDR3, as DNA: TGCAGTGCTACACTCCGTCAGGGTGATGGCTACACCTTC.

The V call is TRBV20-1, the J call TRBJ1-1; possibly TRBD1 for D (6 bases). Trimming took 6 bases from V and 6 from J, leaving 23 bases between them. The germline gives CDR1 DFQATT, CDR2 SNEGSKA (reference sequence). The CDR3 sequence is 15 residues long. CDR3 residues: CSAQRGGLSLPEAFF. The CDR3 DNA reads as TGCAGTGCCCAGAGGGGGGGGCTGAGTCTCCCTGAAGCTTTCTTT.

This chain connects TRBV12-3 or TRBV12-4 to TRBJ2-1, with 7 bases identical to TRBD2. V dropped 3 bases and J dropped 2; count of bases not matched to a gene: 7. The CDR3 consists of 16 residues. DNA of the CDR3: TGTGCCAGCAGTTTTCATTCTAGCGGAACCTACAATGAGCAGTTCTTC. This encodes CASSFHSSGTYNEQFF.